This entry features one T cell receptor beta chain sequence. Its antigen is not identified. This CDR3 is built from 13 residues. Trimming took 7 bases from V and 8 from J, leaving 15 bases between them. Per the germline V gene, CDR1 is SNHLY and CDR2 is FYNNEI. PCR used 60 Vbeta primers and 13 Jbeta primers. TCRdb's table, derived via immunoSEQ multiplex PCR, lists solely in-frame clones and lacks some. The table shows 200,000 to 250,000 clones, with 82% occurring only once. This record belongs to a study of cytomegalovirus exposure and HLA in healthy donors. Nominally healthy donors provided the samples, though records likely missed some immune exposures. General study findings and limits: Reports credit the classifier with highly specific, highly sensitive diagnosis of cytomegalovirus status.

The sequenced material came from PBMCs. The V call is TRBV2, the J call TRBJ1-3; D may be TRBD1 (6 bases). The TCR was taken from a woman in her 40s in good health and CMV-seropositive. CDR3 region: CASKTGFGDTIYF. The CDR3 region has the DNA TGTGCCAGCAAAACAGGGTTCGGAGACACCATATATTTT.